The sequence of this TCR beta chain was determined in a study of a mutant IDH1 vaccine in newly diagnosed glioma. Study-level background: Patients' prior therapy spanned radiotherapy, temozolomide, or both; most underwent both.

The length of the CDR3 is 14 residues. Germline assignment: CDR1 SGHRS and CDR2 YFSETQ. V lost 0 bases to trimming and J lost 5 bases, with 9 bases between them. TCRdb's copy holds only in-frame clones and misses some; the assay was immunoSEQ multiplex PCR. The data hold approximately 100,000 clones, with 80% to 90% observed a single time. Specified time point: baseline, week 1 (first vaccination visit). Treatment reported: pre-vaccination baseline after standard-of-care therapy. Sequenced here: PBMCs, sampled from a glioma patient treated with radiotherapy, temozolomide or both. The receptor comes from a woman in her forties or fifties with glioma. The V gene is TRBV5-1, the J gene TRBJ2-1, with D uncertain. The CDR3 nucleotides read TGCGCCAGCAGCTTGGACGTAGGGAACAATGAGCAGTTCTTC. Translating it yields CASSLDVGNNEQFF.